This TCR beta chain was found in a study of response to subunit inactivated influenza vaccine. TCRdb reprocessed the RT-PCR reads with MiXCR, giving one entry per CDR3 protein. The repertoire holds hundreds of thousands of distinct CDR3 sequences, with roughly 14% as singletons. Germline V gene lookup returns CDR1 DFQATT and CDR2 SNEGSKA (reference sequence). The trim removed 6 bases at V and 1 base at J, leaving 9 bases unmatched. This CDR3 is built from 15 residues. Points from the study as a whole: The study's authors posited that every seasonal influenza vaccination enlists few new T cells.

This clonotype has ten or more counts. Its antigen is undetermined. The rearrangement uses TRBV20-1 and TRBJ2-7, with 10 bases identical to TRBD2. The specimen was PBMCs from blood, collected roughly 15 days before vaccination. This clonotype originated in a middle-aged man who received an inactivated influenza vaccine. CDR3 nucleotides: TGCAGTGCCTACCCCCCTAGCGGGAGATCCTACGAGCAGTACTTC. Its translation: CSAYPPSGRSYEQYF.